Listed below are T cell receptor beta chains from one sample, sequenced in a study of CD8 T cells in Susac syndrome. One entry per CDR3 protein results from TCRdb running MiXCR on the immunoSEQ multiplex PCR reads. Of around 170,000 distinct CDR3 sequences in the sample, 94% were seen once. The sequencing sample was made of CD4+ T cells from PBMCs. These receptor sequences come from a human donor with Susac syndrome. CDR3s include the opening cysteine and the closing phenylalanine or tryptophan. The order of the fields is CDR3 protein, V gene, J gene.

CASTRSGVYQETQYF	TRBV28	TRBJ2-5
CASSAWGTSGGAGTDTQYF	TRBV3-1	TRBJ2-3
CASSPGWGGANTGELFF	TRBV12-3/TRBV12-4	TRBJ2-2
CASSDRTGTRDSPLHF	TRBV6-1	TRBJ1-6
CASSDWMGTQYF	TRBV5-1	TRBJ2-5
CASSPKMGFQGLETQYF	TRBV4-1	TRBJ2-5
CASSLSRQRGNEQFF	TRBV2	TRBJ2-1
CASRSGGAYEQYF	TRBV18	TRBJ2-7
CASSQSGVYTF	TRBV3-1	TRBJ1-2
CASSQEDPGDTQYF	TRBV4-2	TRBJ2-3
CASSQRSSGVTDTQYF	TRBV4-1	TRBJ2-3
CTTGTGNTGELFF	TRBV2	TRBJ2-2
CASNPGGRMNTEAFF	TRBV12-3/TRBV12-4	TRBJ1-1
CSARRGGAGTGELFF	TRBV20-1	TRBJ2-2
CSARPRGRGNSPLHF	TRBV20-1	TRBJ1-6
CASSPPNGDEAFF	TRBV7-9	TRBJ1-1
CASSPGPAANTEAFF	TRBV5-1	TRBJ1-1
CASSQEFPTSGGYRTGELFF	TRBV4-2	TRBJ2-2
CAWAFGGSLSNQPQHF	TRBV30	TRBJ1-5